The 7 T cell receptor beta chains listed next were all sequenced from one sample in a study of cytomegalovirus exposure and HLA in healthy donors. Primers: 60 Vbeta forward and 13 Jbeta reverse. The protocol was immunoSEQ multiplex PCR, while the TCRdb copy is restricted to in-frame clones and leaves out a portion. The sample has about 94,000 clones, roughly three quarters seen once. The sample consisted of PBMCs. The origin of the receptors is a woman in her forties in good health and CMV-seronegative.

The CDR3 loop reads CAWSVGSQETQYF. The CDR3 DNA follows: TGTGCCTGGAGTGTCGGTAGCCAAGAGACCCAGTACTTC. This chain links TRBV30 with TRBJ2-5; no clear D gene. Germline CDR1 reads GTSNPN; CDR2 reads SVGIG (reference sequence). CDR3 length: 13 residues. V dropped 0 bases and J dropped 1 base, with 6 bases sitting between them.

The chain combines TRBV30 with TRBJ2-7, with 9 nucleotides matching TRBD1. This CDR3 contains 14 residues. V shed 5 bases, J shed 4 bases, and the junction held 9 bases outside the gene matches. Germline assignment: CDR1 GTSNPN and CDR2 SVGIG (reference sequence). The CDR3 coding sequence is TGTGCCTGGGGGGCGGGACAGGGAAGTTACGAGCAGTACTTC. This translates into CAWGAGQGSYEQYF.

This chain joins TRBV30 and TRBJ1-1; possible D gene TRBD1, 5 bases. Germline V gives CDR1 GTSNPN, CDR2 SVGIG (reference sequence). CDR3 size: 15 residues. Trimming removed 1 base at V and 5 bases at J, with 17 bases between. CDR3 protein: CAWSGVSGIITEAFF. The CDR3 DNA sequence: TGTGCCTGGAGTGGGGTTTCAGGGATAATAACTGAAGCTTTCTTT.

The chain couples TRBV5-8 to TRBJ1-2, with D unclear. The ends were cut back, 1 base at V and 3 bases at J, with 10 bases in the middle. Germline loops: CDR1 SGHTS, CDR2 YDEGEE. The CDR3 extends over 14 amino acids. The CDR3 DNA is TGTGCCAGCAGCTTGCGGGGTATTGACTATGGCTACACCTTC. It translates to CASSLRGIDYGYTF. Full variable domain (rest looked up from reference TRBV5-8 and TRBJ1-2): EAGVTQSPTHLIKTRGQQATLRCSPISGHTSVYWYQQALGLGLQFLLWYDEGEERNRGNFPPRFSGRQFPNYSSELNVNALELEDSALYLCASSLRGIDYGYTFGSGTRLTVV.

The chain recombines TRBV4-3 with TRBJ2-2, with D perhaps matching TRBD1 (5 bases). The CDR3 is 14 amino acids. Germline CDR1 reads LGHNA; CDR2 reads YSLEER. Trimming shortened V by 4 bases and J by 5 bases, and 11 bases separated the two germline ends. The CDR3 is CASSRGHLTGELFF. The CDR3 bases are TGCGCCAGCAGCCGAGGACACTTAACCGGGGAGCTGTTTTTT.

The chain recombines TRBV9 with TRBJ2-1, with 8 bases that match TRBD2. This CDR3 is built from 17 residues. J lost 5 bases, V lost 3 bases, and 13 bases had no gene match. Germline V gene lookup returns CDR1 SGDLS and CDR2 YYNGEE. The CDR3 nucleotides read TGTGCCAGCAGCGCCCCCGGGATTAGCGGGGCTAACAATGAGCAGTTCTTC. This translates into CASSAPGISGANNEQFF.

The CDR3 protein is CATSSQTGGDQPQHF. The CDR3, as DNA: TGTGCCACCAGCTCCCAGACAGGGGGCGATCAGCCCCAGCATTTT. This chain connects TRBV15 to TRBJ1-5; 10 nucleotides align to TRBD1. The ends lost 5 bases at V and 5 bases at J; junction bases unmatched: 6. The germline V gene has CDR1 LNHNV and CDR2 YYDKDF (reference sequence). This CDR3 spans 15 amino acids. The full variable domain, in which reference TRBV15 and TRBJ1-5 provide the parts outside the CDR3, is DAMVIQNPRYQVTQFGKPVTLSCSQTLNHNVMYWYQQKSSQAPKLLFHYYDKDFNNEADTPDNFQSRRPNTSFCFLDIRSPGLGDTAMYLCATSSQTGGDQPQHFGDGTRLSIL.